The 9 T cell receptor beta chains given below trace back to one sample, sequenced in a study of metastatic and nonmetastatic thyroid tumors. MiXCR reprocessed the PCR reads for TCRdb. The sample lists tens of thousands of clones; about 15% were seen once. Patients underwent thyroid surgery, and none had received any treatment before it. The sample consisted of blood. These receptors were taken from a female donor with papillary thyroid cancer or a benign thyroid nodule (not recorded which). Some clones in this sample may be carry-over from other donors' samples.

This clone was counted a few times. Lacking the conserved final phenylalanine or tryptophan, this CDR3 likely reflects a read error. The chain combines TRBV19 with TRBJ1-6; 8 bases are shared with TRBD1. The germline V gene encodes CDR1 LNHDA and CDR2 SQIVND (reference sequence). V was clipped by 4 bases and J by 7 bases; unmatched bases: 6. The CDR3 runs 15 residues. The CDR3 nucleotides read TGTGCCAGTAGTAACATCGGACAGGGAAATTCACCCCTCCACTCT. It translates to CASSNIGQGNSPLHS.

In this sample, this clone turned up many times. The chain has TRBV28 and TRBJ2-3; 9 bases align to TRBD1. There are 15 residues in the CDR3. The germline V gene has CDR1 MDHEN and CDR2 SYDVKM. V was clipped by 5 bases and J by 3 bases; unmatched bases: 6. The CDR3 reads CASSRPGQGTDTQYF. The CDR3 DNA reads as TGTGCCAGCAGTCGGCCGGGACAGGGAACAGATACGCAGTATTTT.

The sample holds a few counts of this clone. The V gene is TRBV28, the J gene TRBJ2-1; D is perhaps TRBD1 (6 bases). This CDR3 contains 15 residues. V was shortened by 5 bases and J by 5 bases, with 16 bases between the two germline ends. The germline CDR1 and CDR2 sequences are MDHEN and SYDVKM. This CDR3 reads CASSPWTDLNNEQFF. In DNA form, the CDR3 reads TGTGCCAGCAGTCCCTGGACAGACCTCAACAATGAGCAGTTCTTC.

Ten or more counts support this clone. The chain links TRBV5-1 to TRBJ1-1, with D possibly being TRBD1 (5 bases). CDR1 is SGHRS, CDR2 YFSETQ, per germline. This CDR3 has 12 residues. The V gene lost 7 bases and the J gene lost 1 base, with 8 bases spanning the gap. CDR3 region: CASGDRNTEAFF. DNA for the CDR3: TGCGCCAGCGGCGACAGGAACACTGAAGCTTTCTTT.

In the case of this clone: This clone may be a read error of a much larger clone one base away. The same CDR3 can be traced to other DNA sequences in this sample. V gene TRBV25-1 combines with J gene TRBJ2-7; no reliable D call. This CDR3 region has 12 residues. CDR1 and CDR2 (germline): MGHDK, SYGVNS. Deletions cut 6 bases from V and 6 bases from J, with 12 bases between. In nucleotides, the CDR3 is TGTGCCAGCAGCGACTGGATGGGCGAGCAGTACTTC. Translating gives CASSDWMGEQYF.

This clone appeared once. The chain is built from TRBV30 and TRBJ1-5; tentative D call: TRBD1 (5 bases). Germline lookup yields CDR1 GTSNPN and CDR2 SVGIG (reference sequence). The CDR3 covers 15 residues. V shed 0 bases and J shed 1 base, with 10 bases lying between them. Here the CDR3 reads CAWSVAGGSNQPQHF. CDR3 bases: TGTGCCTGGAGTGTTGCGGGGGGGAGCAATCAGCCCCAGCATTTT.

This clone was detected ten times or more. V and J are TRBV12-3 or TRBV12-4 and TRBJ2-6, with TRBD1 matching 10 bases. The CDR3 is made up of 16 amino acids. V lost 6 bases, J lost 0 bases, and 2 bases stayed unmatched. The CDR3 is CASRRTGGSGANVLTF. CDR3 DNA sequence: TGTGCCAGCAGGCGGACAGGGGGCTCTGGGGCCAACGTCCTGACTTTC.

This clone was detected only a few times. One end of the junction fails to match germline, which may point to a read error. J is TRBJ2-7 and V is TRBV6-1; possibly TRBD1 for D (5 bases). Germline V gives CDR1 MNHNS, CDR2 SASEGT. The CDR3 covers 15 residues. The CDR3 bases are TGTTCCAGCACTCTAGGACCGAGCTGGGGCCCCGAGCAGTACTTC. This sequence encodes CSSTLGPSWGPEQYF.

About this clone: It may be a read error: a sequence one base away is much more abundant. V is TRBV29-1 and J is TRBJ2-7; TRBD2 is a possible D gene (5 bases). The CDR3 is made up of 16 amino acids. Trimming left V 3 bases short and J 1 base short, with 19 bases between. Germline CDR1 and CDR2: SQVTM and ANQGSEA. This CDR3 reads CSVDSVVLGGSYEQYF. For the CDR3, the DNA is TGCAGCGTTGATTCTGTTGTCCTCGGAGGTTCCTACGAGCAGTACTTC.